The next 14 T cell receptor beta chains were all read from a single sample in a study of blood T cell repertoires in COVID-19. TCRdb's copy holds only in-frame clones and misses some; the assay was immunoSEQ multiplex PCR. Of about 70,000 clones detected, 86% appear once; the ten largest clones hold roughly 12%. The sample was peripheral blood. These TCRs come from a human donor in a cohort sampled during active COVID-19.

This clone was counted once. The chain couples TRBV6-5 to TRBJ1-3; D ambiguous. V was clipped by 2 bases and J by 0 bases, with 5 bases between them. The CDR3 is 14 residues long. The germline V gene has CDR1 MNHEY and CDR2 SVGAGI. The chain's CDR3 is CASSYSTSGNTIYF. CDR3 in DNA: TGTGCCAGCAGTTACAGCACCTCTGGAAACACCATATATTTT.

The genes are TRBV12-3 or TRBV12-4 and TRBJ2-1; 9 positions agree with TRBD1. This CDR3 spans 13 amino acids. Trimming cost V 6 bases and J 6 bases; bases outside gene matches: 3. CDR3 protein: CASRDRGSNEQFF. CDR3 in DNA: TGTGCCAGCAGGGACAGGGGAAGCAATGAGCAGTTCTTC.

This chain uses TRBV5-6 with TRBJ2-4; 7 positions agree with TRBD1. The CDR3 totals 16 residues. CDR1 SGHDT and CDR2 YYEEEE come from the germline V gene. The trim removed 2 bases at V and 3 bases at J, leaving 8 bases unmatched. DNA of the CDR3: TGTGCCAGCAGCTTTCTCCAGGGGGTGGGCAAAAACATTCAGTACTTC. Protein: CASSFLQGVGKNIQYF.

This clone showed up just a few times. The chain recombines TRBV6-1 with TRBJ1-3; a weak D match, TRBD1 (6 bases). This CDR3 is built from 15 residues. Germline values: CDR1 MNHNS, CDR2 SASEGT. The germline V and J ends were trimmed by 3 bases and 4 bases, with 13 bases remaining between them. The CDR3 bases are TGTGCCAGCAGTGAGCTACAGGGTGGAGGAAACACCATATATTTT. Encoded protein: CASSELQGGGNTIYF.

The chain employs TRBV27 and TRBJ1-1; 10 nucleotides align to TRBD1. Germline CDR1 MNHEY, CDR2 SMNVEV (reference sequence). This CDR3 region has 14 residues. Trimming took 6 bases from V and 1 from J; bases not matched to a gene: 2. The CDR3 sequence is CASRDRGANTEAFF. CDR3 DNA: TGTGCCAGCAGGGACAGGGGGGCGAACACTGAAGCTTTCTTT.

This clone appeared a few times. The rearrangement links TRBV10-3 to TRBJ1-5; D is possibly TRBD1 (5 bases). The germline CDR1 and CDR2 sequences are ENHRY and SYGVKD. V shed 5 bases and J shed 2 bases, with 13 bases lying between them. The CDR3 extends over 15 amino acids. CDR3 residues: CAISPSQGGNQPQHF. The CDR3, as DNA: TGTGCCATCAGTCCGAGCCAGGGCGGCAATCAGCCCCAGCATTTT.

The chain couples TRBV5-1 to TRBJ2-7, with 10 bases identical to TRBD2. CDR3 size: 14 residues. In germline, CDR1 is SGHRS, CDR2 YFSETQ. The J segment lost 5 bases and the V segment lost 4 bases, leaving 6 bases of the junction unmatched. The CDR3 DNA reads TGCGCCAGCAGCCGCAGCGGGGGGGCGAACGAGCAGTACTTC. It yields the protein CASSRSGGANEQYF. Full variable domain (outside the CDR3, taken from reference TRBV5-1 and TRBJ2-7): KAGVTQTPRYLIKTRGQQVTLSCSPISGHRSVSWYQQTPGQGLQFLFEYFSETQRNKGNFPGRFSGRQFSNSRSEMNVSTLELGDSALYLCASSRSGGANEQYFGPGTRLTVT.

CDR3 DNA: TGTGCCAGTAGTTCCCGACAGGGTGGCGTGAACACTGAAGCTTTCTTT. Its protein product is CASSSRQGGVNTEAFF. This chain links TRBV19 with TRBJ1-1; TRBD1 aligns across 7 bases. Germline V gene data show CDR1 as LNHDA and CDR2 as SQIVND (reference sequence). With V trimmed by 5 bases and J by 0 bases, 9 bases remained unmatched. CDR3 length: 16 residues.

V and J are TRBV5-4 and TRBJ2-1; 12 bases are a match to TRBD2. The junction had 6 bases not matched to a gene; V was cut back by 4 bases and J by 7 bases. The CDR3 has 15 residues. Germline values: CDR1 SGHNT, CDR2 YYREEE (reference sequence). The CDR3 coding sequence is TGTGCCAGCAGCCACCGGACTAGCGGGGTTAATGAGCAGTTCTTC. Translated, it gives CASSHRTSGVNEQFF.

J is TRBJ1-6 and V is TRBV7-2; 10 bases fit TRBD1. The V and J ends lost 1 base and 5 bases, in that order; junction bases with no gene match: 8. From germline, CDR1 is SGHTA and CDR2 FQGNSA. The CDR3 consists of 18 residues. CDR3 residues: CASSLVGGGTGDNSPLHF. CDR3 sequence (DNA): TGTGCCAGCAGCTTAGTGGGGGGCGGGACAGGGGATAATTCACCCCTCCACTTT.

The chain has TRBV2 and TRBJ1-2; no firm D call. Per germline, CDR1 SNHLY and CDR2 FYNNEI. The CDR3 runs to 13 residues. V lost 8 bases, J lost 7 bases, and 17 bases lay in between. DNA for the CDR3: TGTGCCAGCTCAATGGCGGTGGCGTTTGGCTACACCTTC. It is translated as CASSMAVAFGYTF.

This clone was picked up a small number of times. The J gene is TRBJ2-3, the V gene TRBV5-4, with 8 bases identical to TRBD2. CDR3 length: 14 residues. With 0 bases clipped from V and 12 bases from J, the junction kept 9 bases outside the gene matches. The germline V gene encodes CDR1 SGHNT and CDR2 YYREEE (reference sequence). The CDR3 here is CASSLAGAGGLQYF. The CDR3, as DNA: TGTGCCAGCAGCTTGGCCGGCGCGGGGGGCCTCCAGTATTTT.

V and J are TRBV10-1 and TRBJ2-7; D possibly corresponds to TRBD1 (6 bases). V shed 3 bases and J shed 3 bases, with 12 bases lying between them. Per the germline V gene, CDR1 is WNHNN and CDR2 is SYGVQD (reference sequence). The CDR3 contains 14 residues. As DNA, the CDR3 is TGCGCCAGCAGTGAACCGGGACATATCTACGAGCAGTACTTC. Translated, it gives CASSEPGHIYEQYF.

This clone was picked up a small number of times. The V gene is TRBV19, the J gene TRBJ2-5, with TRBD1 matching 11 bases. This CDR3 is 16 amino acids long. Germline V CDR1 and CDR2: LNHDA, SQIVND (reference sequence). With V trimmed by 4 bases and J by 3 bases, 7 bases remained unmatched. The CDR3 sequence: CASSTSSGQGEETQYF. In DNA form, the CDR3 reads TGTGCCAGTAGTACATCCTCGGGACAGGGGGAAGAGACCCAGTACTTC.